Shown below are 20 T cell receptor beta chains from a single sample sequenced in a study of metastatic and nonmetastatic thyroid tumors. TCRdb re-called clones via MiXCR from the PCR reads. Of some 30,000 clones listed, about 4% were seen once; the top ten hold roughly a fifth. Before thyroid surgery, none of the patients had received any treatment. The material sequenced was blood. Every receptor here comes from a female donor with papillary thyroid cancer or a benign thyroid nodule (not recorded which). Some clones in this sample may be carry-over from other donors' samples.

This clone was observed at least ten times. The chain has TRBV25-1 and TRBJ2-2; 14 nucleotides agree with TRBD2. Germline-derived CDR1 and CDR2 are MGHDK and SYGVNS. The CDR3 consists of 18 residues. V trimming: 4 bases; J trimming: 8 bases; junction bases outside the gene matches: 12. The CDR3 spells CASSVHGGTSGRPGELFF. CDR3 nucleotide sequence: TGTGCCAGCAGTGTTCATGGGGGGACTAGCGGGAGACCGGGGGAGCTGTTTTTT.

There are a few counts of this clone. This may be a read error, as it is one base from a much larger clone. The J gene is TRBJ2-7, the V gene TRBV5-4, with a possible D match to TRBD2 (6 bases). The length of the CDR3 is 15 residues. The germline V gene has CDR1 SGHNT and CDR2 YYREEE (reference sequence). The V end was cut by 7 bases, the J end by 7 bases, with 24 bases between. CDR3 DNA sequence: TGTGCCAGCGCCCGGTGGTCTAGCGCTGGGAGGGAGCAGTACTTC. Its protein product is CASARWSSAGREQYF.

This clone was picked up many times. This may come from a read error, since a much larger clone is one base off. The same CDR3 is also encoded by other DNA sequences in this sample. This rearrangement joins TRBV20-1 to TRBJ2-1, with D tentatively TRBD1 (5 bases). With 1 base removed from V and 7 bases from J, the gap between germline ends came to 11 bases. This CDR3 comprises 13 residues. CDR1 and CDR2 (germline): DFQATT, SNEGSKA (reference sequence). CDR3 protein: CSARGPQGNEQFF. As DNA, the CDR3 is TGCAGTGCTAGAGGCCCGCAGGGTAATGAGCAGTTCTTC.

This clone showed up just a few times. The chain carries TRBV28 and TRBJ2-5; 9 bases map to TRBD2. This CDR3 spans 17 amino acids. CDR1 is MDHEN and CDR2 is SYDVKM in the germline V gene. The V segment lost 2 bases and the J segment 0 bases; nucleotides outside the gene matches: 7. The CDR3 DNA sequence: TGTGCCAGCAGTTTAGTTGCTGCGGGAGGGGACCAAGAGACCCAGTACTTC. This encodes CASSLVAAGGDQETQYF.

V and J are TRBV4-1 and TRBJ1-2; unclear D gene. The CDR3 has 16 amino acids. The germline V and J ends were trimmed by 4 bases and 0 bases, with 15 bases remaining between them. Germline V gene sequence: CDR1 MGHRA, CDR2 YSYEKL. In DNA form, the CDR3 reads TGCGCCAGCAGCCCACTGATTGCGAATGCTAACTATGGCTACACCTTC. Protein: CASSPLIANANYGYTF.

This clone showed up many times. The CDR3 sequence: CSADHGIGNTEAFF. The CDR3 DNA follows: TGCAGTGCTGATCACGGGATCGGGAACACTGAAGCTTTCTTT. V is TRBV20-1 and J is TRBJ1-1; D unclear. Germline values: CDR1 DFQATT, CDR2 SNEGSKA (reference sequence). The CDR3 runs 14 residues. Trimming removed 5 bases at V and 1 base at J, with 14 bases between.

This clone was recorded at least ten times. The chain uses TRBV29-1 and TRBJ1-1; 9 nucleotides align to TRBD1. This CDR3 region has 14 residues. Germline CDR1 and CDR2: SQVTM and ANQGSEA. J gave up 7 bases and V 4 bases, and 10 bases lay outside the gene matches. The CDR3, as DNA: TGCAGCGTTGGTTCAACAGGGGGCGCAGGTGAAGCTTTCTTT. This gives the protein CSVGSTGGAGEAFF. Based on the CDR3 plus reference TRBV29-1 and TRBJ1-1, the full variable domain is SAVISQKPSRDICQRGTSLTIQCQVDSQVTMMFWYRQQPGQSLTLIATANQGSEATYESGFVIDKFPISRPNLTFSTLTVSNMSPEDSSIYLCSVGSTGGAGEAFFGQGTRLTVV.

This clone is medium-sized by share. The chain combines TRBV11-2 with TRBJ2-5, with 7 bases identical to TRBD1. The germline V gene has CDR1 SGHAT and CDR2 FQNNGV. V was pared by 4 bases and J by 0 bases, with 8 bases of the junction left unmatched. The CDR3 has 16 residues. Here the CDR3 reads CASSSVGTGDQETQYF. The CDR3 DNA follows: TGTGCCAGCAGCTCGGTCGGCACAGGGGACCAAGAGACCCAGTACTTC.

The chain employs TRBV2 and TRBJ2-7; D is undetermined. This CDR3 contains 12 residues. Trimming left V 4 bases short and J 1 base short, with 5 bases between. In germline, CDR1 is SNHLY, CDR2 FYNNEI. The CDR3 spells CASSVMSYEQYF. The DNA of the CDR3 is TGTGCCAGCAGTGTGATGTCCTACGAGCAGTACTTC.

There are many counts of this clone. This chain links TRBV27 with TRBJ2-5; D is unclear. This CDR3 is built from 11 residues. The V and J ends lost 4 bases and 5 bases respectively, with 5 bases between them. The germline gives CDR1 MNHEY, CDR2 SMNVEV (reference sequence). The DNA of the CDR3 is TGTGCCAGCAGTTCGTGGGAGACCCAGTACTTC. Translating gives CASSSWETQYF.

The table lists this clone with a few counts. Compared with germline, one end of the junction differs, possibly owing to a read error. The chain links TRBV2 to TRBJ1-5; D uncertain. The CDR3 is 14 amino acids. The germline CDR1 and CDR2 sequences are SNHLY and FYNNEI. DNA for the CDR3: TGTGCCAGCAGTCAAGACGGCGGGAATCAGCCCAAGCATTTT. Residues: CASSQDGGNQPKHF. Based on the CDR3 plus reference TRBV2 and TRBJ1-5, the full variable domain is EPEVTQTPSHQVTQMGQEVILRCVPISNHLYFYWYRQILGQKVEFLVSFYNNEISEKSEIFDDQFSVERPDGSNFTLKIRSTKLEDSAMYFCASSQDGGNQPKHFGDGTRLSIL.

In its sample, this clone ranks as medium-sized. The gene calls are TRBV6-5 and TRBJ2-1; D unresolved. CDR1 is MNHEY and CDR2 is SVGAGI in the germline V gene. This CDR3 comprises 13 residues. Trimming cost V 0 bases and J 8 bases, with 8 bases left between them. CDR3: CASSYSSADEQFF. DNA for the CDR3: TGTGCCAGCAGTTACTCGAGCGCCGATGAGCAGTTCTTC.

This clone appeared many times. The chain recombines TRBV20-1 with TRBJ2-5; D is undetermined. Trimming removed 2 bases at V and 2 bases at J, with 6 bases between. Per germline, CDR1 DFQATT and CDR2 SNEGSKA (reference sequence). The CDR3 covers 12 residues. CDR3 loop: CSARTRQETQYF. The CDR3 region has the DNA TGCAGTGCTAGAACACGTCAAGAGACCCAGTACTTC.

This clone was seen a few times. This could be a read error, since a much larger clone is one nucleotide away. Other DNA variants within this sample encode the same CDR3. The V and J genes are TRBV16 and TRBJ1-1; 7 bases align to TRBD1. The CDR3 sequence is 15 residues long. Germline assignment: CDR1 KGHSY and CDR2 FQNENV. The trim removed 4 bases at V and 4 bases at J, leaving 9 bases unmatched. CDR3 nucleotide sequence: TGTGCCAGCAGCCCGCACAGGGGCCCCACCACTGAAGCTTTCTTT. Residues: CASSPHRGPTTEAFF.

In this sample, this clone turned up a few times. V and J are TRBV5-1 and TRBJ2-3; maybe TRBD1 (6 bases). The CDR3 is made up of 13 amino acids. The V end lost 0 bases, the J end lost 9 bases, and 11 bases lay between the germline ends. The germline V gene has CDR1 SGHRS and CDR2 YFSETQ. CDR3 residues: CASSLGGRGTQYF. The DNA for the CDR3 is TGCGCCAGCAGCTTGGGGGGGCGCGGAACGCAGTATTTT.

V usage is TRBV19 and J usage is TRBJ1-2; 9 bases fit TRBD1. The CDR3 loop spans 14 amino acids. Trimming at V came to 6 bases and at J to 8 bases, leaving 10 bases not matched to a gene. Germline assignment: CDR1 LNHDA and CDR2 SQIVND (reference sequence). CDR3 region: CASRNRDRVAGYTF. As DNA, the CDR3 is TGTGCCAGTAGGAACCGGGACAGGGTGGCCGGCTACACCTTC.

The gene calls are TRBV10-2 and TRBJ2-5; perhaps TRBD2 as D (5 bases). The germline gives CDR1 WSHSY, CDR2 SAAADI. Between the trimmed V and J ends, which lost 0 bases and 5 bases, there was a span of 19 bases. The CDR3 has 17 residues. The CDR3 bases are TGCGCCAGCAGTGAGTCCCCCTTTCTAGCCCCGGGGGAGACCCAGTACTTC. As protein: CASSESPFLAPGETQYF.

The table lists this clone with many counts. The chain's CDR3 is CASSQGTLRSTGETQYF. CDR3 DNA sequence: TGTGCCAGCAGCCAAGGGACCCTAAGGTCAACAGGAGAGACCCAGTACTTC. The chain joins TRBV3-1 to TRBJ2-5; tentatively, D is TRBD1 (5 bases). The CDR3 is 17 amino acids. V dropped 1 base and J dropped 4 bases, with 19 bases sitting between them. From germline, CDR1 is LGHDT and CDR2 YNNKEL (reference sequence).

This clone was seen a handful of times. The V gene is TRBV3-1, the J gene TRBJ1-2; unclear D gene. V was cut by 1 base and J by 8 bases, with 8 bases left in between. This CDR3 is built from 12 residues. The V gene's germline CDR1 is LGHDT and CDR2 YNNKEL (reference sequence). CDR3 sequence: CASSQGTDGYTF. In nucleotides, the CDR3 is TGTGCCAGCAGCCAAGGGACCGACGGCTACACCTTC.

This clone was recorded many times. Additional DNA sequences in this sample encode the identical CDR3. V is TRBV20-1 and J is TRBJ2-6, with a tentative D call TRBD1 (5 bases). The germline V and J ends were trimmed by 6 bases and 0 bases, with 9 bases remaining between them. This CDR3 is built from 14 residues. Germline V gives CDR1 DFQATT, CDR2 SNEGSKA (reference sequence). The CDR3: CSASDSSGANVLTF. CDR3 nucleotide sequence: TGCAGTGCCTCCGACAGCTCTGGGGCCAACGTCCTGACTTTC.